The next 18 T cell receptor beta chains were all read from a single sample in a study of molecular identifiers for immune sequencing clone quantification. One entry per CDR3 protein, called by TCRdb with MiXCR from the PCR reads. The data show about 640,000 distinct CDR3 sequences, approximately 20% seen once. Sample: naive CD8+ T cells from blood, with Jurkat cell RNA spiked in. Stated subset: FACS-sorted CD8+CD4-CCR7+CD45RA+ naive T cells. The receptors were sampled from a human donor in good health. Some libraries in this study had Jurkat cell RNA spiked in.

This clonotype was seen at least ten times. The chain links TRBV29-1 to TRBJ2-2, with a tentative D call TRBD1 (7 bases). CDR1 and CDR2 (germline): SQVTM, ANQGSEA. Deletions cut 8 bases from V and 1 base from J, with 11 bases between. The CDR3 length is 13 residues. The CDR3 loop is CSSRGENTGELFF. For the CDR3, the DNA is TGCAGCTCCAGGGGGGAGAACACCGGGGAGCTGTTTTTT.

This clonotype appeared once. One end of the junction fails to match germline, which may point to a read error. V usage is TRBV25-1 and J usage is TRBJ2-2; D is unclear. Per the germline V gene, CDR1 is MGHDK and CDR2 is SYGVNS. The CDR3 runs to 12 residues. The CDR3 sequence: CASAVFTGELFF. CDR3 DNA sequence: TGCGCCAGCGCAGTGTTTACCGGGGAGCTGTTTTTT.

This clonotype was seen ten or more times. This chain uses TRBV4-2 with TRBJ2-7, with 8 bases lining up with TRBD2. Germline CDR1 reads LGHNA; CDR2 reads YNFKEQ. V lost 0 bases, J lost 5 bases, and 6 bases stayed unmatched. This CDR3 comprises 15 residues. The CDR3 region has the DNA TGTGCCAGCAGCCAAGATGCAGCGGGAGACAACGAGCAGTACTTC. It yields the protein CASSQDAAGDNEQYF.

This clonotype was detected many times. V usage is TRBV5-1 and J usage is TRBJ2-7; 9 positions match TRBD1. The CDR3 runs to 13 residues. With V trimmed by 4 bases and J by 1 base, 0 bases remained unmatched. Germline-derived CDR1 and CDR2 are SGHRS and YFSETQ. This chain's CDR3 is CASSGTGSYEQYF. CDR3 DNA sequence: TGCGCCAGCAGCGGGACAGGGTCCTACGAGCAGTACTTC. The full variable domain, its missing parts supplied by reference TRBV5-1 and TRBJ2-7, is KAGVTQTPRYLIKTRGQQVTLSCSPISGHRSVSWYQQTPGQGLQFLFEYFSETQRNKGNFPGRFSGRQFSNSRSEMNVSTLELGDSALYLCASSGTGSYEQYFGPGTRLTVT.

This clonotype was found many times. The CDR3 is CASMGQGAGEQYF. The CDR3 DNA reads as TGTGCCAGCATGGGCCAGGGGGCTGGAGAGCAGTACTTC. The chain combines TRBV2 with TRBJ2-7; 8 nucleotides agree with TRBD1. The CDR3 is 13 amino acids. V lost 7 bases, J lost 7 bases, and 9 bases stayed unmatched. In germline, CDR1 is SNHLY, CDR2 FYNNEI.

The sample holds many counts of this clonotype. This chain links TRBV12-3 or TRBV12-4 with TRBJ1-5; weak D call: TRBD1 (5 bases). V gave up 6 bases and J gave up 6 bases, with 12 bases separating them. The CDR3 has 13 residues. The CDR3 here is CASSLTEVQPQHF. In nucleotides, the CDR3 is TGTGCCAGCAGCTTGACAGAGGTTCAGCCCCAGCATTTT.

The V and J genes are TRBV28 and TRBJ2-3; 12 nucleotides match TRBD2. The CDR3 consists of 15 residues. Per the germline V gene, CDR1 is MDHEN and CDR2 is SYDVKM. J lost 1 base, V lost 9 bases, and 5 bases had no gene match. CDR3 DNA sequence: TGTGCCAGTGGTCTAGCGGGAGGGGGCACAGATACGCAGTATTTT. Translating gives CASGLAGGGTDTQYF.

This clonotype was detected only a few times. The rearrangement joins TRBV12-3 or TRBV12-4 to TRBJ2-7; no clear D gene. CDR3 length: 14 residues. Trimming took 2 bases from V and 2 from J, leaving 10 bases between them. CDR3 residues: CASSLRQDAYEQYF. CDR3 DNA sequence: TGTGCCAGCAGTTTAAGGCAGGATGCCTACGAGCAGTACTTC.

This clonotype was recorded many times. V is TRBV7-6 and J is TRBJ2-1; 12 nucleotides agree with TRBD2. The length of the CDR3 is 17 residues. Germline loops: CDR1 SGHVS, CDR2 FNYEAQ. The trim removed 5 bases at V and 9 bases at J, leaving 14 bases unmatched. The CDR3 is CASSPSPGLAGGGEQFF. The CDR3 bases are TGTGCCAGCAGCCCTAGCCCGGGGCTAGCGGGAGGGGGTGAGCAGTTCTTC.

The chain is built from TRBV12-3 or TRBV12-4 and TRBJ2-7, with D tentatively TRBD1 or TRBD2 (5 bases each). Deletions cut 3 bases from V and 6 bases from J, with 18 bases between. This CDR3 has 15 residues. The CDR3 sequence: CASSFHRDLRGEQYF. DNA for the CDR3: TGTGCCAGCAGTTTTCATCGGGACCTACGGGGCGAGCAGTACTTC.

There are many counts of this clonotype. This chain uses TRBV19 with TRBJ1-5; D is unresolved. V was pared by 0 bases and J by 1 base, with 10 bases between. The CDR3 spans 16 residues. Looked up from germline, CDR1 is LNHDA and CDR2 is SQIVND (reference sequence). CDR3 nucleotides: TGTGCCAGTAGTATAGATAACTGGGAGAGCAATCAGCCCCAGCATTTT. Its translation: CASSIDNWESNQPQHF.

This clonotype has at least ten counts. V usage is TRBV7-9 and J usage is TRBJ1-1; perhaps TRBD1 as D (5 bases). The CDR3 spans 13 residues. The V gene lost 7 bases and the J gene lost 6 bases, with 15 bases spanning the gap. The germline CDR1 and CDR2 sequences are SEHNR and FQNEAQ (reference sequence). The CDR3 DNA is TGTGCCAGCACCCCGGATGGGGGTTCTGAAGCTTTCTTT. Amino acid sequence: CASTPDGGSEAFF. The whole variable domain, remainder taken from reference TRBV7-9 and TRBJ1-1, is DTGVSQNPRHKITKRGQNVTFRCDPISEHNRLYWYRQTLGQGPEFLTYFQNEAQLEKSRLLSDRFSAERPKGSFSTLEIQRTEQGDSAMYLCASTPDGGSEAFFGQGTRLTVV.

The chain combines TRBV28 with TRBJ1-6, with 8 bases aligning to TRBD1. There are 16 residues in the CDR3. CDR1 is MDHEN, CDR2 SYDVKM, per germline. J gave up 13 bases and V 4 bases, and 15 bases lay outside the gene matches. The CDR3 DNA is TGTGCCAGCAGTTCCTCGACAGGGGTACCACCGATGCCCCTCCACTTT. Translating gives CASSSSTGVPPMPLHF.

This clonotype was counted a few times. The CDR3 DNA follows: TGTGCCAGCAGTTTACAGGCGGGCGGAGATGAGCAGTTCTTC. Protein sequence: CASSLQAGGDEQFF. The chain carries TRBV27 and TRBJ2-1; tentative D call: TRBD2 (5 bases). The ends were cut back, 2 bases at V and 8 bases at J, with 13 bases in the middle. This CDR3 spans 14 amino acids. The germline gives CDR1 MNHEY, CDR2 SMNVEV (reference sequence).

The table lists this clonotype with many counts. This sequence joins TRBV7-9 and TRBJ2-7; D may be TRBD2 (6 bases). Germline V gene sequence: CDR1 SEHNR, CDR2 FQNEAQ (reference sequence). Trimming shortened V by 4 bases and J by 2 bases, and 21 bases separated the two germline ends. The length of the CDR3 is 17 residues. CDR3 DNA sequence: TGTGCCAGCAGCTCCGCGGTCCGTGGGACTGAAACCTACGAGCAGTACTTC. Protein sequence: CASSSAVRGTETYEQYF.

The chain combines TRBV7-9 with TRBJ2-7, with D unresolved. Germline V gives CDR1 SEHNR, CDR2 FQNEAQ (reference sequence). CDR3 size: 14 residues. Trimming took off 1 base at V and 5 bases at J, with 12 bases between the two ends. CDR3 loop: CASSLGDRPNEQYF. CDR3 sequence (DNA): TGTGCCAGCAGCTTAGGGGATCGACCCAACGAGCAGTACTTC.

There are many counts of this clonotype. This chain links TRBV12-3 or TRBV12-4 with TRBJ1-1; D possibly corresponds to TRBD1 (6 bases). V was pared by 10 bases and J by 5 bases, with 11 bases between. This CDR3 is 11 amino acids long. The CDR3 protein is CAIVQGTEAFF. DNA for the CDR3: TGTGCCATTGTCCAGGGGACTGAAGCTTTCTTT.

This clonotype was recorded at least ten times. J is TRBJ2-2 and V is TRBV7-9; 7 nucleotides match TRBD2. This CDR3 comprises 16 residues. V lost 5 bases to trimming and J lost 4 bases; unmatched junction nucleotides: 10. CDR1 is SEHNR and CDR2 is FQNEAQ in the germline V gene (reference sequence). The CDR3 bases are TGTGCCAGCAGCCCCCCGGTCGGGAGGAGCACCGGGGAGCTGTTTTTT. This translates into CASSPPVGRSTGELFF.